This entry is about one T cell receptor beta chain. This same CDR3 is encoded by further DNA sequences in the sample. The CDR3 is 14 residues long. The germline V gene encodes CDR1 SGHTA and CDR2 FQGTGA. Trimming cost V 5 bases and J 5 bases, with 13 bases left between them. The sample comes from a study of shared clonotypes between healthy human individuals. TCRdb's table, derived via immunoSEQ multiplex PCR, lists solely in-frame clones and lacks some. This table holds fewer than 2.5 million clones, 80% to 95% found once. This sequence was found in a man younger than 30 in good health. Some clones in this sample may be carry-over from other donors' samples. The sample comprised naive CD4+ T cells from PBMCs. Subset of the sample: CD45RA+ positively selected. The chain joins TRBV7-3 to TRBJ2-1; a possible D gene is TRBD1 (5 bases). CDR3 amino acids: CASSPPGANNEQFF. CDR3 DNA: TGTGCCAGCAGCCCACCTGGGGCTAACAATGAGCAGTTCTTC.